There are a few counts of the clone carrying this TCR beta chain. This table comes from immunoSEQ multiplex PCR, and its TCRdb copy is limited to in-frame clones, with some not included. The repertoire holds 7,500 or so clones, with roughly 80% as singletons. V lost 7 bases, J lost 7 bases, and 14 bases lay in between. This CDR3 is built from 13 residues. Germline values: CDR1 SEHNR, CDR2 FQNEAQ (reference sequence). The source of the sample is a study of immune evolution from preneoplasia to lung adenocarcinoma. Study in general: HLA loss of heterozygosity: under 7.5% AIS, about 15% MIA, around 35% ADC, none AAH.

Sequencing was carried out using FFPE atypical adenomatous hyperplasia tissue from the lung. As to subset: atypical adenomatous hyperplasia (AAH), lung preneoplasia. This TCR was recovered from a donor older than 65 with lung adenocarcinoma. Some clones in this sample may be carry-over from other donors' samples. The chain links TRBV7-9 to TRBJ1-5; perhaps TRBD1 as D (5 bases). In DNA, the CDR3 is TGTGCCAGCAATTCGGGGGGAGTCCAGCCCCAGCATTTT. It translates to CASNSGGVQPQHF.